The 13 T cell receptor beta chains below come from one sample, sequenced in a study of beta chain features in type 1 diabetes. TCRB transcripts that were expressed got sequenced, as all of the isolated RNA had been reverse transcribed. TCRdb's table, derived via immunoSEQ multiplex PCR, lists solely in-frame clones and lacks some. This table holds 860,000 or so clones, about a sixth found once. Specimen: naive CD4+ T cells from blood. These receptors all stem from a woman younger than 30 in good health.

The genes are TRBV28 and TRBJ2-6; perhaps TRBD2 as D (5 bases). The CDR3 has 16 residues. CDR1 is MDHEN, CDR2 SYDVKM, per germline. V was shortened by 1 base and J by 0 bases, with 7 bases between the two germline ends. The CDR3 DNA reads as TGTGCCAGCAGTTTATATCGGGGCTCTGGGGCCAACGTCCTGACTTTC. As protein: CASSLYRGSGANVLTF.

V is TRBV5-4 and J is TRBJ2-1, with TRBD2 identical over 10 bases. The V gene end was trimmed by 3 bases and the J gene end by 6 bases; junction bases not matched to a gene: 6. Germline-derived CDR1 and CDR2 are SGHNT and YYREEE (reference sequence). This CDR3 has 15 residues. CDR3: CASSSLAGVPNEQFF. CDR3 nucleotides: TGTGCCAGCAGCTCGCTAGCGGGAGTTCCCAATGAGCAGTTCTTC.

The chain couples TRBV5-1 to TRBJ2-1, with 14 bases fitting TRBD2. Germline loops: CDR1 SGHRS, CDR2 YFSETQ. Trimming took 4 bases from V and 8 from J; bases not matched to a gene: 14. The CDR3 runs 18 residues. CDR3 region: CASSLAVIGTSGSHEQFF. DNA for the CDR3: TGCGCCAGCAGCCTTGCAGTAATCGGGACTAGCGGGAGTCATGAGCAGTTCTTC.

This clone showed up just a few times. This chain's CDR3 is CASSGGRQGIAYGYTF. In DNA, the CDR3 is TGTGCCAGCAGTGGGGGGAGACAGGGAATTGCCTATGGCTACACCTTC. The chain carries TRBV25-1 and TRBJ1-2; TRBD1 matches 7 bases. Germline V gives CDR1 MGHDK, CDR2 SYGVNS. V lost 4 bases to trimming and J lost 4 bases; unmatched junction nucleotides: 12. This CDR3 has 16 amino acids.

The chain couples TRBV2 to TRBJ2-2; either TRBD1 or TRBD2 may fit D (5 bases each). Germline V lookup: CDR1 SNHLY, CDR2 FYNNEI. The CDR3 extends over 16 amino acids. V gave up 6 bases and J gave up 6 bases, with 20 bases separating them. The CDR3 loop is CASSRTRDQGAGELFF. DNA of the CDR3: TGTGCCAGCAGCAGGACCCGGGATCAGGGCGCCGGGGAGCTGTTTTTT.

The CDR3 sequence is CATFTSGGGKNIQYF. DNA of the CDR3: TGTGCGACCTTTACTAGCGGAGGGGGCAAAAACATTCAGTACTTC. The rearrangement joins TRBV9 to TRBJ2-4, with TRBD2 matching 8 bases. Germline lookup yields CDR1 SGDLS and CDR2 YYNGEE. The length of the CDR3 is 15 residues.

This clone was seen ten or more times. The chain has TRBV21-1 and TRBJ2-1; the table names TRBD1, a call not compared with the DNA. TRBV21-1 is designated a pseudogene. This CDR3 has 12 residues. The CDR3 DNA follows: TGTGCCACCAGGTCACAGCTTCGTGAGCAGTTCTTC. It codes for CATRSQLREQFF.

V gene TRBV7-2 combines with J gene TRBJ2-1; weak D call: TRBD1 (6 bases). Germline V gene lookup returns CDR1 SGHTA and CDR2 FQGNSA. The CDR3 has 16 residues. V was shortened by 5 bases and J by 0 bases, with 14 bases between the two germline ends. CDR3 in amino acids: CASSTWGRSSYNEQFF. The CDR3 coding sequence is TGTGCCAGCAGCACGTGGGGGCGGAGCTCCTACAATGAGCAGTTCTTC.

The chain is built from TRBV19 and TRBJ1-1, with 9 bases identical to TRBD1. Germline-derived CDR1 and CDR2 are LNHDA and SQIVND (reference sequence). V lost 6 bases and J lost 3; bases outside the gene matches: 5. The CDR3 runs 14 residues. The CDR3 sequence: CASRIQGADTEAFF. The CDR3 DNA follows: TGTGCCAGTAGAATACAGGGGGCGGACACTGAAGCTTTCTTT.

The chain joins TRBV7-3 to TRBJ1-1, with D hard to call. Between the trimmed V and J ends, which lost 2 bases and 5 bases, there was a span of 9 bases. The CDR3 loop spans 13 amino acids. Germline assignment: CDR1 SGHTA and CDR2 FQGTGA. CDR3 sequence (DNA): TGTGCCAGCAGCTTAGGGGTTCGAACTGAAGCTTTCTTT. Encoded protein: CASSLGVRTEAFF.

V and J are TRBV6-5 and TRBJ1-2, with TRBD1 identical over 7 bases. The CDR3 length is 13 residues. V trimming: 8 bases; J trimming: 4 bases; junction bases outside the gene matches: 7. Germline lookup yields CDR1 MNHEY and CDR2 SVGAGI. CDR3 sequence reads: CASYRGYSYGYTF. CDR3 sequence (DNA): TGTGCCAGCTACAGGGGATACAGCTATGGCTACACCTTC.

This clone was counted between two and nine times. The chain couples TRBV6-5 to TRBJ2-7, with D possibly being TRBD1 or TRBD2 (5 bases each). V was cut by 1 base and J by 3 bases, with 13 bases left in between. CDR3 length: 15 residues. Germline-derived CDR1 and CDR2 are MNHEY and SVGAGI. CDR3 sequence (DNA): TGTGCCAGCAGTTACTGGGCAGGGAGTGGCTACGAGCAGTACTTC. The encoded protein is CASSYWAGSGYEQYF.

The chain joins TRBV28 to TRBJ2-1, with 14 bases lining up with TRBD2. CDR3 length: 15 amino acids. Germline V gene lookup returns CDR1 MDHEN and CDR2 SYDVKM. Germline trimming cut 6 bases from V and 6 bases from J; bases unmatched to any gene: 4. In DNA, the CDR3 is TGTGCCAGCAGCCAGACTAGCGGGAGGGCCAATGAGCAGTTCTTC. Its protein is CASSQTSGRANEQFF.